This TCR beta chain was found in a study of blood T cells in healthy people across ages. Primers used in a second PCR of roughly 7 to 12 cycles were a sample-barcoded 5' primer and a J-beta primer mix. Tags on each cDNA molecule came from a template-switch adaptor with 12 random nucleotides. Each CDR3 protein gets one entry after TCRdb re-called the 5' RACE reads with MiXCR. Of more than 900,000 distinct CDR3 sequences in the sample, almost 30% were seen once. Staff drew ten milliliters of peripheral blood from each donor. Germline lookup yields CDR1 SGHRS and CDR2 YFSETQ. This CDR3 comprises 13 residues. V dropped 7 bases and J dropped 2 bases, with 13 bases sitting between them. The same sample was also studied in work on T cells of mothers and their children. That work adds: Three healthy Caucasian mothers and their six children donated.

Sequenced: blood. The receptor's source is a woman in her forties in good health. This sequence joins TRBV5-1 and TRBJ2-7; D unresolved. This CDR3 reads CASRPENTYEQYF. DNA for the CDR3: TGCGCCAGCCGCCCGGAAAACACCTACGAGCAGTACTTC.